These T cell receptor beta chains were read from a single sample in a study of shared clonotypes between healthy human individuals. The table came from immunoSEQ multiplex PCR; TCRdb's copy has only in-frame clones and leaves some out. The table lists about 1 million clones, approximately 76% of them singletons. Sequenced input: memory CD4+ T cells sorted from blood. The receptors were sampled from a man younger than 35 in good health. Both conserved end residues are part of each CDR3.

CDR3 protein: CATSQGAKTNEKLFF; V gene: TRBV10-3
CDR3 protein: CASSLTQQETQYF; V gene: TRBV7-3
CDR3 protein: CASSQVDLGLAGYNEQFF; V gene: TRBV4-1
CDR3 protein: CASRRTSGDPYEQYF; V gene: TRBV6-1
CDR3 protein: CASSEAGREQYF; V gene: TRBV5-1
CDR3 protein: CASSPGSGLAGKSEQFF; V gene: TRBV18
CDR3 protein: CASSNSRPTDTQYF; V gene: TRBV27
CDR3 protein: CASSLRTGYPLGNQPQHF; V gene: TRBV7-3
CDR3 protein: CASSQVYPDNQPQHF; V gene: TRBV4-2
CDR3 protein: CASKLAGGTDTQYF; V gene: TRBV2
CDR3 protein: CASRGTVSGNTIYF; V gene: TRBV5-1
CDR3 protein: CASSLGAAGELFF; V gene: TRBV11-2
CDR3 protein: CASSLDRAVIGYTF; V gene: TRBV28
CDR3 protein: CASRYQAGGNIEQYF; V gene: TRBV2
CDR3 protein: CSATPPGHYEQYF; V gene: TRBV29-1
CDR3 protein: CASSQQEMGEQYF; V gene: TRBV7-2
CDR3 protein: CAWGTGDTEAFF; V gene: TRBV30
CDR3 protein: CASSASGPPVGETQYF; V gene: TRBV7-3
CDR3 protein: CASSLVRDGTDTQYF; V gene: TRBV5-1
CDR3 protein: CASSPIAAGGDTEAFF; V gene: TRBV7-2
CDR3 protein: CASSKAGKSGELFF; V gene: TRBV21-1
CDR3 protein: CASSGPDGRGPSLQQYF; V gene: TRBV28
CDR3 protein: CASNPGGSPRTDTQYF; V gene: TRBV28
CDR3 protein: CASSPIYHGESGYTF; V gene: TRBV28
CDR3 protein: CAISESQSTDTQYF; V gene: TRBV10-3
CDR3 protein: CSVEDQRWLEQFF; V gene: TRBV29-1
CDR3 protein: CATSRTGASGTYNEQFF; V gene: TRBV15
CDR3 protein: CASRWGGLAGANTGELFF; V gene: TRBV7-2
CDR3 protein: CASSFSGRASGELFF; V gene: TRBV5-1
CDR3 protein: CASSGTSGRAGTQYF; V gene: TRBV6-1
CDR3 protein: CASSPLGSNEKLFF; V gene: TRBV19
CDR3 protein: CASSTGQGVNTEAFF; V gene: TRBV5-8
CDR3 protein: CASKGGTDSGTEAFF; V gene: TRBV5-4
CDR3 protein: CASSLVQGSYNEQFF; V gene: TRBV5-1
CDR3 protein: CASSVARGDTQYF; V gene: TRBV9
CDR3 protein: CASSQGQVTEAFF; V gene: TRBV5-1
CDR3 protein: CASSVATGGQKDTQYF; V gene: TRBV9
CDR3 protein: CASGLGLGGLRETQYF; V gene: TRBV12-5
CDR3 protein: CASSLQGAEGEQFF; V gene: TRBV10-1
CDR3 protein: CASSVSGGYEQYF; V gene: TRBV9
CDR3 protein: CASSHQGSKNIQYF; V gene: TRBV19
CDR3 protein: CASNEGVRGYEQYF; V gene: TRBV2
CDR3 protein: CASSGRTGFGNTIYF; V gene: TRBV13
CDR3 protein: CASSLGRRSGYEQYF; V gene: TRBV6-5
CDR3 protein: CASRQGGGHTQYF; V gene: TRBV5-1
CDR3 protein: CASSLTSGGYNEQFF; V gene: TRBV5-4